This T cell receptor (beta chain) was observed in a study of Graves' ophthalmopathy and Graves' hyperthyroidism (dated by TCRdb to about 2018). Regarding the study in general: Peripheral blood samples were taken at the time of initial diagnosis, before any treatment was given. The study used TCR beta repertoire signatures to distinguish Graves' ophthalmopathy from Graves' hyperthyroidism and to predict progression to ophthalmopathy. In total, approximately 140 blood samples were TCR-sequenced: 43 ophthalmopathy, some 75 hyperthyroidism and about 17 hyperthyroidism-to-ophthalmopathy patients. To explore V-J signatures distinguishing ophthalmopathy from hyperthyroidism, a discovery set of around 97 patients (fewer than 45 ophthalmopathy, some 57 stable hyperthyroidism) was enrolled. An independent validation cohort was composed of approximately 18 hyperthyroidism patients and more than 15 patients who later progressed from hyperthyroidism to ophthalmopathy. In five to seven hyperthyroidism patients, the T-cell repertoire of thyroid tissue was compared with the T-cell repertoire of blood. Following sampling, methimazole starting at 30 mg daily was administered to hyperthyroidism patients, and high-dose intravenous methylprednisolone was administered to ophthalmopathy patients.

Hyperthyroidism was defined as stable when no progression to ophthalmopathy occurred within 18 months of follow-up. Hyperthyroidism patients were newly diagnosed, with disease duration under 2 months, and aged 18 to 65 years. Patients with other autoimmune diseases, uncontrolled infections, pregnancy or lactation were excluded. Diagnosis relied on clinical symptoms, serum thyroxine, TRAb, thyroid ultrasound and orbital computed tomography. Ficoll-Paque density gradient centrifugation was used to isolate PBMCs from approximately 10 ml of fresh peripheral blood. Total RNA was extracted using Trizol reagent, and RNA quality was checked on an Agilent 2100 Bioanalyzer. The full study reports these points: Sample size was not predetermined statistically, and investigators were not blinded to group allocation. The 13-signature model separated ophthalmopathy from stable hyperthyroidism with approximately 90% sensitivity and around 84% specificity in cross-validation, and 80%/75% in the test set. In validation, the model predicted ophthalmopathy progression with about 71% sensitivity and approximately 78% specificity; eleven to twelve predicted patients were CT-confirmed with GO in a median of about 6.2 months. Among expanded thyroid clonotypes with frequency above 0.001, most also showed up in blood, which suggests that blood repertoires may reflect the thyroid immune response.

This clonotype was seen at least ten times. It lacks a known antigen. Per-base qualities were not stored, and no clone one base away is much larger. For repertoire sequencing, TCR beta CDR3 regions were amplified from RNA transcripts. A first-round RT-PCR used HTBI primers with the Qiagen OneStep RT-PCR kit, followed by a second-round multiplex PCR, size selection and purification. The libraries underwent paired-end sequencing with 100 bp reads on an Illumina HiSeq2000. Per the original workflow: SOAPnuke was used to process the reads, throwing out any read that had adapters, had uncalled bases, had a mean Phred below 15, or lacked an exact constant-primer or identifier match. High-quality paired reads were merged with COPE v1.2.5. Each unique nucleotide sequence was treated as a clonotype, and MiTCR v1.1 was used to align the clonotypes to the IMGT TRB V, D and J references. The analysis was limited to V-J combinations with a frequency above 0.0001, which together covered over 98% of repertoires. A TCR clonal expansion and chaos score per V-J combination was defined as the ratio of F50 clonal expansion to chaos observed in the TCRdist matrix. Features were reduced by Welch's t-statistics and random forest to over 10 V-J combinations, which fed a naive Bayes classifier. The similarity between thyroid and blood repertoires was quantified using the Morisita-Horn index. In TCRdb, the public reads were trimmed at Q25 with fastp and aligned with MiXCR, with productive beta chains retained. Identical CDR3 protein sequences are pooled into one entry, listed with their most common genes and DNA. In this record, the V and J calls reflect TCRdb's handling and not the investigators' own analysis. Across this sample there are a few hundred thousand distinct CDR3 sequences, with approximately 18% seen only once. Jointly, the top ten make up 2.4% of the sample.

This clonotype was sampled from an adult woman with stable Graves' hyperthyroidism. The specimen sequenced was peripheral blood.

The DNA reads TGTGCCAGCAGTGATTGGGAGACCCAGTACTTC. Protein translation: CASSDWETQYF. The sequence links TRBV2 to TRBJ2-5; no confident D gene assignment can be made. The CDR3, cysteine through phenylalanine, is 11 amino acids long. Only the CDR3 portion is preserved as DNA: 33 bases, with reading frame beginning at the first base. V is shortened by 3 bases, J by 5 bases, and the region joining them spans 4 bases. From a lookup of the germline V gene, CDR1 and CDR2 are SNHLY and FYNNEI.